This T cell receptor (beta chain) is from a study of blood T cell repertoires in COVID-19. TCRdb keeps only in-frame clones here, not all; method: immunoSEQ multiplex PCR. In the table there are fewer than 500,000 clones, over 75% of which are singletons. This CDR3 contains 15 residues. Per the germline V gene, CDR1 is SGHNT and CDR2 is YYREEE (reference sequence). V was clipped by 4 bases and J by 7 bases, with 15 bases between them. The specimen sequenced was PBMCs or T cells enriched from blood (not recorded which). This chain uses TRBV5-4 with TRBJ1-6; maybe TRBD1 (5 bases). The receptor comes from a young man who had recovered from COVID-19. CDR3 nucleotide sequence: TGTGCCAGCAGCAACGACAGAAATCTCAATTCACCCCTCCACTTT. Its protein is CASSNDRNLNSPLHF.